This T cell receptor beta chain was obtained from a study of neurological immune-mediated disorders. The germline V and J ends were trimmed by 3 bases and 3 bases, with 8 bases remaining between them. CDR1 is SGHTA, CDR2 FQGNSA, per germline. The CDR3 sequence is 14 residues long. Findings and limits, study-wide: No CDR3 amino acid sequences were shared by expanded clones across subjects, suggesting private repertoires in all groups.

Synthesis of cDNA used 5'RACE (with 10-nucleotide random UMIs). Per sequencing run, 15-18 subjects together gave over 170 million TCR-beta sequences. TCRdb fed the 5' RACE reads into MiXCR, producing one record per CDR3 protein. The data contain tens of thousands of distinct CDR3 sequences, around 3.1% of them singletons. This clonotype occurred many times. Its specificity is unknown. The sample's time point: longitudinal time-point 1 (baseline). What was sequenced was PBMCs. The chain employs TRBV7-2 and TRBJ1-4, with D tentatively TRBD1 (5 bases). This TCR was recovered from a woman between 55 and 75 years old with multiple sclerosis. The CDR3 protein is CASSLGLSNEKLFF. CDR3 nucleotides: TGTGCCAGCAGCTTGGGGCTTTCTAATGAAAAACTGTTTTTT.